These 29 T cell receptor beta chains share one sample of origin, sequenced in a study of molecular identifiers for immune sequencing clone quantification. Via MiXCR, TCRdb re-called the PCR reads, giving one row per CDR3 protein. The repertoire holds some 88,000 distinct CDR3 sequences, around 20% seen once, with 0.8% to 1.2% in the top ten. Material: naive CD8+ T cells from blood, with Jurkat cell RNA spiked in. This sample's subset: FACS-sorted CD8+CD4-CCR7+CD45RA+ naive T cells. Source of these receptors: a human donor in good health. Some libraries in this study had Jurkat cell RNA spiked in.

This clonotype was observed many times. This sequence joins TRBV19 and TRBJ1-5; D possibly corresponds to TRBD1 (6 bases). The V end was cut by 8 bases, the J end by 2 bases, with 13 bases between. This CDR3 is built from 14 residues. Germline loops: CDR1 LNHDA, CDR2 SQIVND (reference sequence). This chain's CDR3 is CASQEEGGNQPQHF. The DNA for the CDR3 is TGTGCCAGTCAAGAGGAGGGGGGCAATCAGCCCCAGCATTTT.

The sample holds a few counts of this clonotype. The rearrangement joins TRBV28 to TRBJ2-1, with D possibly matching TRBD1 (5 bases). CDR1 and CDR2 from the germline V gene are MDHEN and SYDVKM. CDR3 length: 15 amino acids. With 1 base removed from V and 4 bases from J, the gap between germline ends came to 11 bases. This CDR3 reads CASSLLWGEYNEQFF. As DNA, the CDR3 is TGTGCCAGCAGTTTATTGTGGGGCGAATACAATGAGCAGTTCTTC.

The chain combines TRBV29-1 with TRBJ2-1; the match to TRBD1 covers 8 bases. The CDR3 sequence is 16 residues long. Germline V gene lookup returns CDR1 SQVTM and CDR2 ANQGSEA. Losses at the gene ends were 0 bases for V and 6 bases for J; bases not matched to a gene: 10. The DNA for the CDR3 is TGCAGCGTTGAAGACCTTAGACAGGGGCGGGTCAATGAGCAGTTCTTC. Protein sequence: CSVEDLRQGRVNEQFF.

This clonotype has ten or more counts. V and J are TRBV6-1 and TRBJ2-7, with D possibly TRBD2 on 5 matching bases. V dropped 6 bases and J dropped 7 bases, with 22 bases sitting between them. Germline CDR1 and CDR2: MNHNS and SASEGT. The CDR3 runs 15 residues. CDR3 loop: CASSNTGWNSGEQYF. The CDR3 DNA follows: TGTGCCAGCAGCAATACGGGATGGAATTCGGGGGAGCAGTACTTC.

This clonotype appeared many times. The chain joins TRBV28 to TRBJ2-7, with a possible D match to TRBD1 (5 bases). The CDR3 runs to 15 residues. Germline V gives CDR1 MDHEN, CDR2 SYDVKM. V was pared by 4 bases and J by 0 bases, with 13 bases between. CDR3 nucleotide sequence: TGTGCCAGCAGTTCCAGGGTCGAGAGCTCCTACGAGCAGTACTTC. Translated, it gives CASSSRVESSYEQYF.

This clonotype was recorded many times. The chain links TRBV13 to TRBJ2-7, with 7 bases matching TRBD1. Per germline, CDR1 PRHDT and CDR2 FYEKMQ (reference sequence). CDR3 length: 14 residues. V lost 5 bases and J lost 2; bases outside the gene matches: 6. The CDR3 bases are TGTGCCAGCAGCCTTTTTACAGGGGCCTACGAGCAGTACTTC. This gives the protein CASSLFTGAYEQYF.

This chain joins TRBV27 and TRBJ2-2; a possible D gene is TRBD2 (6 bases). V was clipped by 1 base and J by 3 bases, with 9 bases between them. This CDR3 region has 15 residues. Germline-derived CDR1 and CDR2 are MNHEY and SMNVEV (reference sequence). CDR3 DNA: TGTGCCAGCAGTTTATATAGCGGTGACACCGGGGAGCTGTTTTTT. As protein: CASSLYSGDTGELFF.

This clonotype appeared many times. The chain employs TRBV10-3 and TRBJ1-1; D is perhaps TRBD1 (6 bases). This CDR3 has 13 amino acids. Germline V gives CDR1 ENHRY, CDR2 SYGVKD. V lost 0 bases, J lost 7 bases, and 9 bases lay in between. Written as DNA, the CDR3 is TGTGCCATCAGTGAGTCCCAGGGGTATGAAGCTTTCTTT. Protein: CAISESQGYEAFF.

This clonotype occurred a few times. The rearrangement joins TRBV6-1 to TRBJ1-5; the D gene is possibly TRBD1 (5 bases). The CDR3 is 15 amino acids. Looked up from germline, CDR1 is MNHNS and CDR2 is SASEGT. V lost 1 base and J 6 bases, leaving 13 bases between the germline ends. As DNA, the CDR3 is TGTGCCAGCAGTGAAGTCTACTGGGACGCTCAGCCCCAGCATTTT. Protein sequence: CASSEVYWDAQPQHF.

This clonotype has ten or more counts. In DNA form, the CDR3 reads TGTGCCAGCAGTGGGGGGCCGAATTGGCCTGGGGCCAACGTCCTGACTTTC. It is translated as CASSGGPNWPGANVLTF. V usage is TRBV28 and J usage is TRBJ2-6; D assignment may be TRBD1 or TRBD2 (6 bases each). Germline V CDR1 and CDR2: MDHEN, SYDVKM. The CDR3 is made up of 17 amino acids. V lost 5 bases and J 2 bases, leaving 16 bases between the germline ends.

This clonotype was seen many times. V and J are TRBV12-3 or TRBV12-4 and TRBJ2-7, with a possible D match to TRBD2 (5 bases). CDR3 size: 15 residues. V was pared by 5 bases and J by 1 base, with 15 bases between. As DNA, the CDR3 is TGTGCCAGCAGTCCCCGGCGGGCGGAGTCCTACGAGCAGTACTTC. It codes for CASSPRRAESYEQYF.

The chain couples TRBV7-9 to TRBJ1-2, with D possibly matching TRBD1 (6 bases). The CDR3 length is 16 residues. V shed 3 bases and J shed 1 base, with 15 bases lying between them. Germline V gene data show CDR1 as SEHNR and CDR2 as FQNEAQ (reference sequence). The CDR3 DNA reads as TGTGCCAGCAGCTTTTCGACAGGCACCTTTAACTATGGCTACACCTTC. Residues: CASSFSTGTFNYGYTF.

A note on this clonotype: A junction end diverges from the germline sequence, so it may reflect a read error. V and J are TRBV24-1 and TRBJ2-1; D is possibly TRBD1 or TRBD2 (5 bases each). Germline V gene lookup returns CDR1 KGHDR and CDR2 SFDVKD. The CDR3 has 15 residues. CDR3 sequence (DNA): TGTGCCACCAGTGATTTGCGGGGACCAGAGGATGAGCAGTCCTTC. Translation gives CATSDLRGPEDEQSF.

Ten or more counts support this clonotype. V is TRBV12-3 or TRBV12-4 and J is TRBJ2-5, with TRBD1 identical over 7 bases. The CDR3 extends over 16 amino acids. Trimming cost V 1 base and J 5 bases; bases outside gene matches: 10. The CDR3 here is CASSLVLGQGDETQYF. The CDR3 region has the DNA TGTGCCAGCAGTTTAGTATTGGGGCAGGGGGACGAGACCCAGTACTTC.

This rearrangement joins TRBV5-6 to TRBJ2-1, with D uncertain. V was shortened by 0 bases and J by 5 bases, with 9 bases between the two germline ends. The CDR3 has 14 residues. Germline V gene data show CDR1 as SGHDT and CDR2 as YYEEEE. The CDR3 DNA reads as TGTGCCAGCAGCTTGGTTGACCCCAACAATGAGCAGTTCTTC. Its protein product is CASSLVDPNNEQFF.

At least ten counts were recorded for this clonotype. This chain joins TRBV6-1 and TRBJ2-3, with D possibly TRBD2 on 6 matching bases. From germline, CDR1 is MNHNS and CDR2 SASEGT. The CDR3 runs to 16 residues. Trimming cost V 7 bases and J 1 base, with 18 bases left between them. The DNA of the CDR3 is TGTGCCAGCACCTCCGGGGGAGGCACCCGCACAGATACGCAGTATTTT. The encoded protein is CASTSGGGTRTDTQYF.

This clonotype was seen at least ten times. The chain joins TRBV20-1 to TRBJ2-7, with a tentative D call TRBD2 (5 bases). The CDR3 has 13 amino acids. Looked up from germline, CDR1 is DFQATT and CDR2 is SNEGSKA (reference sequence). The germline V and J ends were trimmed by 6 bases and 4 bases, with 16 bases remaining between them. CDR3 bases: TGCAGTGCGGTTCGACTGGAGGATTACGAGCAGTACTTC. Its protein product is CSAVRLEDYEQYF.

As regards this clonotype: This may be a read error, as it is one base from a much larger clone. Since the CDR3 does not end with the conserved phenylalanine or tryptophan, this likely comes from a read error. V and J are TRBV5-1 and TRBJ2-7; TRBD1 matches 8 bases. Germline V CDR1 and CDR2: SGHRS, YFSETQ. Trimming at V came to 3 bases and at J to 4 bases, leaving 3 bases not matched to a gene. The CDR3 is 13 amino acids. The CDR3 DNA reads as TGCGCCAGCAGCTACGGGACAGGATACGAGCAGTACTCC. Its protein is CASSYGTGYEQYS.

This clonotype was recorded many times. The chain links TRBV11-2 to TRBJ2-3, with a tentative D call TRBD2 (7 bases). The CDR3 runs 17 residues. CDR1 SGHAT and CDR2 FQNNGV come from the germline V gene. Trimming pared 5 bases from V and 3 bases from J, leaving 21 bases between. CDR3 amino acids: CASSPERGGLMTDTQYF. The CDR3 DNA reads TGTGCCAGCAGCCCCGAGAGGGGGGGACTAATGACAGATACGCAGTATTTT.

To note about this clonotype: Being one base from a much bigger clone, this may be a read error. The chain has TRBV12-3 or TRBV12-4 and TRBJ2-3; 11 bases fit TRBD2. The CDR3 runs 15 residues. The CDR3 bases are TGTGCCAGCAGACCGGGACTAGCGGACACAGATATGCAGTATTTT. Translated: CASRPGLADTDMQYF.

This clonotype was counted between two and nine times. The chain uses TRBV6-2 or TRBV6-3 and TRBJ2-7, with D perhaps TRBD1 (6 bases). V shed 1 base and J shed 1 base, with 11 bases lying between them. This CDR3 comprises 15 residues. CDR1 is MNHEY, CDR2 SVGEGT, per germline. CDR3 amino acids: CASSYWEQGSYEQYF. CDR3 nucleotides: TGTGCCAGCAGTTACTGGGAACAGGGATCCTACGAGCAGTACTTC.

This clonotype was seen a handful of times. A read error may produce the germline difference seen at one junction end. The chain carries TRBV19 and TRBJ2-7; possible D gene TRBD1, 6 bases. Germline V gene data show CDR1 as LNHDA and CDR2 as SQIVND (reference sequence). This CDR3 has 12 residues. The chain's CDR3 is CASSPQGSEQYF. CDR3 in DNA: TGTGCCAGTAGTCCTCAGGGGAGCGAGCAGTATTTC.

V is TRBV28 and J is TRBJ2-5, with 8 bases matching TRBD1. The length of the CDR3 is 16 residues. The V and J ends lost 2 bases and 5 bases, in that order; junction bases with no gene match: 10. Germline CDR1 MDHEN, CDR2 SYDVKM. DNA for the CDR3: TGTGCCAGCAGTTTAGATTCGGGACAGGCTCCGGAGACCCAGTACTTC. Translation: CASSLDSGQAPETQYF.

The rearrangement uses TRBV20-1 and TRBJ2-1, with 11 bases that match TRBD2. Trimming at V came to 6 bases and at J to 0 bases, leaving 13 bases not matched to a gene. CDR1 and CDR2 from the germline V gene are DFQATT and SNEGSKA (reference sequence). The CDR3 consists of 18 residues. The CDR3 DNA sequence: TGCAGTGCAGCCCCCGGGACTAGCGGACCTAGCTCCTACAATGAGCAGTTCTTC. Its protein product is CSAAPGTSGPSSYNEQFF.

This clonotype occurred many times. The chain joins TRBV6-5 to TRBJ1-1; TRBD1 agrees at 7 bases. CDR3 length: 17 amino acids. Trimming removed 6 bases from V and 0 bases from J; junction bases left unmatched: 13. Germline assignment: CDR1 MNHEY and CDR2 SVGAGI. The CDR3 spells CASSPTGTAKMNTEAFF. The CDR3 DNA reads TGTGCCAGCAGCCCCACTGGGACAGCTAAGATGAACACTGAAGCTTTCTTT.

This clonotype was seen many times. This rearrangement joins TRBV6-2 or TRBV6-3 to TRBJ1-1; 9 nucleotides line up with TRBD1. CDR3 size: 16 residues. Looked up from germline, CDR1 is MNHEY and CDR2 is SVGEGT. V was clipped by 4 bases and J by 6 bases; unmatched bases: 12. As DNA, the CDR3 is TGTGCCAGCAGTTTAATCGGGCGACAGGGGGTCTCTGAAGCTTTCTTT. This translates into CASSLIGRQGVSEAFF.

As regards this clonotype: A read error may explain this, as a much larger clone is one base away. V gene TRBV29-1 combines with J gene TRBJ2-7; maybe TRBD1 (5 bases). CDR1 and CDR2 from the germline V gene are SQVTM and ANQGSEA. This CDR3 spans 12 amino acids. The CDR3 nucleotides are TGCACCAAAAGCAGGGCAGGGAACGAGCAGTACTTC. Protein product: CTKSRAGNEQYF.

In regard to this clonotype: A much more abundant neighbour one base away suggests this may be a read error. The rearrangement uses TRBV25-1 and TRBJ2-5; 8 bases align to TRBD1. CDR3 length equals 13 residues. The germline V gene has CDR1 MGHDK and CDR2 SYGVNS. The CDR3 loop reads CASSETGEETRYF. As DNA, the CDR3 is TGTGCCAGCAGTGAGACAGGGGAAGAGACCCGGTACTTC.

This clonotype has only a few counts. The CDR3 loop is CASRGGAGVTEAFF. CDR3 nucleotide sequence: TGTGCCAGCAGGGGGGGGGCCGGGGTCACTGAAGCTTTCTTT. The rearrangement uses TRBV12-3 or TRBV12-4 and TRBJ1-1; possible D gene TRBD1, 6 bases. There are 14 residues in the CDR3. Trimming left V 6 bases short and J 4 bases short, with 15 bases between.